A selection of T cell receptor beta chains follows, all from one sample in a study of cytomegalovirus exposure and HLA in healthy donors. Sequencing used immunoSEQ multiplex PCR; TCRdb keeps in-frame clones, though not all of them. The sample holds around 170,000 clones, 75% to 90% seen once. Specimen: PBMCs. These receptors were collected from a man between 35 and 55 years old in good health and CMV-seropositive. Both conserved end residues are part of each CDR3. Each record gives: clone size, J gene, V gene, D gene, CDR3 protein, CDR3 DNA. The D gene is left open where the match is weak. Expanded clones are given a class, and other clones once, few, many or no size at all.

NA TRBJ2-1 TRBV27 TRBD1 CASSLSYRGHEQFF TGTGCCAGCAGTTTATCCTACAGGGGCCATGAGCAGTTCTTC
NA TRBJ2-7 TRBV5-6 NA CASNLIDIGTYEQYF TGTGCCAGCAACCTAATAGACATCGGAACCTACGAGCAGTACTTC
NA TRBJ2-2 TRBV5-4 NA CASSLAWASTGELFF TGTGCCAGCAGCTTGGCTTGGGCATCCACCGGGGAGCTGTTTTTT
NA TRBJ2-7 TRBV5-4 NA CASSLREFPYEQYF TGTGCCAGCAGCTTGAGGGAGTTCCCCTACGAGCAGTACTTC
few TRBJ2-5 TRBV5-1 NA CASSSSAGTGAQYF TGCGCCAGCAGCTCCAGCGCGGGCACGGGGGCCCAGTACTTC
NA TRBJ1-3 TRBV4-2 NA CASSQLSSGNTIYF TGTGCCAGCAGCCAACTGAGCTCTGGAAACACCATATATTTT
few TRBJ2-7 TRBV9 TRBD1 CASSVAGGEGYEQYF TGTGCCAGCAGCGTTGCAGGGGGCGAGGGCTACGAGCAGTACTTC
NA TRBJ2-4 TRBV30 TRBD2 CAWSPGTTMAGDIQYF TGTGCCTGGAGTCCCGGGACGACAATGGCGGGGGACATTCAGTACTTC
NA TRBJ2-5 TRBV28 NA CASLGLDEVTQYF TGTGCCAGCCTCGGACTGGACGAGGTGACCCAGTACTTC
NA TRBJ1-1 TRBV30 TRBD1 CAWWTGGIAEAFF TGTGCCTGGTGGACAGGGGGCATCGCTGAAGCTTTCTTT
few TRBJ1-5 TRBV18 TRBD1 CASSPGDRNQPQHF TGTGCCAGCTCACCCGGGGACAGGAATCAGCCCCAGCATTTT
NA TRBJ2-2 TRBV9 TRBD2 CASSVVERGNTGELFF TGTGCCAGCAGCGTAGTTGAGCGGGGGAACACCGGGGAGCTGTTTTTT
NA TRBJ2-2 TRBV28 NA CASSLLGDTGELFF TGTGCCAGCAGTTTATTAGGGGACACCGGGGAGCTGTTTTTT
NA TRBJ2-2 TRBV18 TRBD1 CASSPYRGSGGYTNTGELFF TGTGCCAGCTCACCCTACAGGGGGAGTGGGGGCTACACGAACACCGGGGAGCTGTTTTTT
NA TRBJ2-5 TRBV12-5 NA CASGLVRGSWRETQYF TGTGCTAGTGGTTTGGTACGGGGGTCTTGGCGGGAGACCCAGTACTTC
NA TRBJ2-2 TRBV13 NA CASRATGELFF TGTGCCAGCAGGGCAACCGGGGAGCTGTTTTTT
few TRBJ1-2 TRBV30 NA CAWSPTGLGYTF TGTGCCTGGAGTCCGACAGGCCTTGGCTACACCTTC
few TRBJ2-2 TRBV5-1 NA CASSLERGELFF TGCGCCAGCAGCTTGGAACGGGGGGAGCTGTTTTTT
few TRBJ1-3 TRBV7-2 TRBD1 CASSGTAGNTIYF TGTGCCAGCAGCGGGACAGCTGGAAACACCATATATTTT
NA TRBJ1-1 TRBV5-1 NA CASSGGVWNTEAFF TGCGCCAGCAGCGGGGGGGTATGGAACACTGAAGCTTTCTTT
NA TRBJ1-1 TRBV11-2 TRBD1 CASSPGQGFGLGEAFF TGTGCCAGCAGCCCAGGACAGGGGTTCGGACTTGGGGAAGCTTTCTTT
NA TRBJ2-1 TRBV4-1 TRBD1 CASSQGQGNEQFF TGCGCCAGCAGCCAAGGACAGGGCAATGAGCAGTTCTTC
few TRBJ1-2 TRBV28 NA CASSLLGHGYTF TGTGCCAGCAGTTTATTGGGGCATGGCTACACCTTC
NA TRBJ1-5 TRBV7-9 TRBD1 CASSPRDRAKYSNQPQHF TGTGCCAGCAGCCCCCGGGACAGGGCAAAGTATAGCAATCAGCCCCAGCATTTT
NA TRBJ1-2 TRBV5-1 NA CASSLGQEPANYGYTF TGCGCCAGCAGCTTGGGACAGGAACCAGCTAACTATGGCTACACCTTC
NA TRBJ1-5 TRBV27 NA CASSPMTGLQPQHF TGTGCCAGCAGTCCTATGACTGGGTTGCAGCCCCAGCATTTT
NA TRBJ2-7 TRBV18 TRBD1 CASSQGQGGYEQYF TGTGCCAGCTCACAGGGACAGGGGGGCTACGAGCAGTACTTC
NA TRBJ1-2 TRBV5-8 NA CASSLGESWGGGVRYTF TGTGCCAGCAGCTTAGGAGAAAGTTGGGGAGGCGGAGTGCGCTACACCTTC
NA TRBJ2-2 TRBV5-1 NA CASTSGVGTAGGELFF TGCGCCAGCACTTCGGGAGTCGGGACAGCGGGCGGGGAGCTGTTTTTT
few TRBJ1-2 TRBV5-1 TRBD1 CASSYTGNRGSGGYTF TGCGCCAGCAGCTACACTGGAAACAGGGGATCGGGGGGCTACACCTTC
NA TRBJ2-2 TRBV9 NA CASSVAPGAAGELFF TGTGCCAGCAGCGTAGCCCCCGGCGCGGCCGGGGAGCTGTTTTTT
NA TRBJ2-7 TRBV6-5 NA CASSLRWAPYEQYF TGTGCCAGCAGCCTAAGGTGGGCCCCCTACGAGCAGTACTTC
NA TRBJ1-2 TRBV27 NA CASSDLQIMGYTF TGTGCCAGCAGTGACTTGCAGATCATGGGCTACACCTTC
NA TRBJ1-4 TRBV7-2 TRBD1 CASSSRQGSFEKLFF TGTGCCAGCAGCTCTCGACAGGGAAGTTTTGAAAAACTGTTTTTT
NA TRBJ2-5 TRBV6-5 NA CASSWGLRQTQYF TGTGCCAGTTCATGGGGACTGCGGCAGACCCAGTACTTC
once TRBJ1-2 TRBV2 TRBD1 CASSADRDPGYTF TGTGCCAGCAGTGCGGACAGGGATCCTGGCTACACCTTC
NA TRBJ2-7 TRBV9 NA CASSAGLVSYEQYF TGTGCCAGCAGCGCGGGTCTTGTCTCCTACGAGCAGTACTTC
NA TRBJ1-5 TRBV7-8 TRBD1 CASSRDSNNQPQHF TGTGCCAGCAGCCGGGACAGCAATAATCAGCCCCAGCATTTT
NA TRBJ2-2 TRBV7-2 NA CASSLVALTGELFF TGTGCCAGCAGCTTAGTTGCGCTTACCGGGGAGCTGTTTTTT
NA TRBJ2-3 TRBV11-3 NA CASSPGGGGGADTQYF TGTGCCAGCAGCCCAGGAGGGGGGGGCGGGGCAGATACGCAGTATTTT
NA TRBJ2-1 TRBV11-1 NA CASSSRTLSSYNEQFF TGTGCCAGCAGCTCCAGGACTCTTAGCTCCTACAATGAGCAGTTCTTC
NA TRBJ2-5 TRBV29-1 TRBD2 CSVGTGTSGGVETQYF TGCAGCGTCGGAACAGGGACTAGCGGGGGGGTAGAGACCCAGTACTTC
NA TRBJ1-5 TRBV4-2 NA CASSPMGTTGRFSNQPQHF TGTGCCAGCAGCCCCATGGGGACCACAGGGCGTTTTAGCAATCAGCCCCAGCATTTT
NA TRBJ2-3 TRBV7-9 TRBD2 CASSPGTSGNTDTQYF TGTGCCAGCAGCCCTGGGACTAGCGGGAACACAGATACGCAGTATTTT
NA TRBJ2-7 TRBV7-2 TRBD2 CASSGAGGPYEQYF TGTGCCAGCTCGGGCGCGGGGGGGCCCTACGAGCAGTACTTC
once TRBJ2-7 TRBV7-8 TRBD1 CASSPSPGQGRGEQYF TGTGCCAGCAGCCCCTCACCGGGACAGGGGAGAGGGGAGCAGTACTTC
NA TRBJ1-6 TRBV14 NA CASSQGQSKYNSPLHF TGTGCCAGCAGCCAAGGACAGAGTAAGTATAATTCACCCCTCCACTTT
NA TRBJ2-3 TRBV6-5 TRBD1 CASSYGTVVTQYF TGTGCCAGCAGTTACGGGACAGTAGTAACACAGTATTTT
NA TRBJ2-2 TRBV7-6 TRBD1 CASSRLAGGLGELFF TGTGCCAGCAGCAGGCTGGCAGGGGGCCTCGGGGAGCTGTTTTTT
NA TRBJ1-4 TRBV7-7 NA CASSSSIGAYEKLFF TGTGCTAGCAGCTCTTCTATAGGGGCTTATGAAAAACTGTTTTTT
NA TRBJ2-1 TRBV12-5 NA CATQEGGGSYNEQFF TGTGCTACGCAAGAGGGGGGGGGTTCCTACAATGAGCAGTTCTTC
NA TRBJ2-1 TRBV9 TRBD2 CASRDTSGGLVVF TGTGCCAGCAGGGACACTAGCGGGGGGCTCGTCGTCTTC
NA TRBJ2-5 TRBV2 TRBD2 CASSNSAPSGGQETQYF TGTGCCAGCAGCAACTCCGCTCCCAGCGGGGGCCAAGAGACCCAGTACTTC
NA TRBJ1-4 TRBV4-3 NA CASSLVLWGVSNEKLFF TGCGCCAGCAGCCTGGTGCTATGGGGGGTATCTAATGAAAAACTGTTTTTT
NA TRBJ2-5 TRBV5-1 TRBD1 CASSTAGGYETQYF TGCGCCAGCAGCACCGCAGGGGGCTACGAGACCCAGTACTTC